The rows below give T cell receptor beta chains drawn from one sample of a study of T cells in Graves' hyperthyroidism and ophthalmopathy. TCRdb processed the multiplex PCR reads anew with MiXCR; each CDR3 protein has one entry. Of 300,000 to 400,000 distinct CDR3 sequences in the sample, about 12% were seen once. The sample comprised blood. Receptor source: a woman in her late teens or twenties with Graves' hyperthyroidism. The CDR3 runs from the conserved cysteine through the conserved F or W.

J gene	V gene	CDR3 protein
TRBJ2-3	TRBV6-1	CASSEEGLAGWRTDTQYF
TRBJ2-1	TRBV6-2/TRBV6-3	CASSRWRANDNEQFF
TRBJ1-2	TRBV7-9	CASSGQGEDGYTF
TRBJ2-2	TRBV29-1	CSVVGRSTDGELFF
TRBJ2-5	TRBV20-1	CSARDGAVFETQYF
TRBJ1-2	TRBV28	CASSLGLGGHGHTF
TRBJ1-5	TRBV6-1	CASSEDWDRYQPQHF
TRBJ2-1	TRBV3-1	CASSGTSGASSYNEQFF
TRBJ2-7	TRBV28	CASRPTSGATYEQYF
TRBJ1-1	TRBV28	CASSLLGSMNTEAFF
TRBJ2-5	TRBV10-3	CAISDREGKTQYF
TRBJ2-1	TRBV30	CAWSGEREGYNEQFF
TRBJ2-1	TRBV24-1	CATSDFPGEAGVSNEQFF
TRBJ2-1	TRBV2	CASSEQGMYNEQFF
TRBJ2-5	TRBV10-3	CAISDLPQETQYF
TRBJ2-1	TRBV9	CASSVSGLDYNEQFF
TRBJ2-7	TRBV6-1	CASTHLPLDRGLPYEQYF
TRBJ2-7	TRBV27	CASSFGLASVYEQYF
TRBJ2-1	TRBV29-1	CSVPGTVYNEQFF
TRBJ1-4	TRBV24-1	CATSESEKLFF
TRBJ1-5	TRBV10-3	CAIGGGVNQPQHF
TRBJ2-3	TRBV6-1	CASSRGWADTQYF
TRBJ2-3	TRBV20-1	CSARWIGGRASLGQIDTQYF
TRBJ2-3	TRBV7-2	CASSPARLAGRSTQYF
TRBJ1-5	TRBV28	CATRLGANQPQHF
TRBJ2-1	TRBV6-1	CASMTPGLGSHEQFF
TRBJ2-7	TRBV10-3	CAISRDRASYEQYF
TRBJ1-2	TRBV2	CASTQNGLNYGYTF
TRBJ1-6	TRBV7-9	CASSPEPGSPLHF